The clone carrying this TCR beta chain was detected many times. Its specificity is not known. Amplification from RNA transcripts yielded the TCR beta CDR3 regions. HTBI primers were employed in first-round RT-PCR, then a second-round multiplex PCR followed. TCRdb re-analysed the multiplex PCR reads in MiXCR, keeping a single row per CDR3 protein. The sample contains approximately 500,000 distinct CDR3 sequences, approximately 15% of which appear only once. Germline assignment: CDR1 ENHRY and CDR2 SYGVKD. CDR3 length: 14 amino acids. The V and J ends lost 7 bases and 0 bases, in that order; junction bases with no gene match: 6. This sample is part of a study of Graves' ophthalmopathy and Graves' hyperthyroidism. Findings and limits, study-wide: Its predictions of ophthalmopathy progression gave the model 60% to 71% sensitivity and 72.22% specificity.

The V and J genes are TRBV10-3 and TRBJ2-7, with 7 bases aligning to TRBD2. Sequenced input: blood. This clonotype was obtained from a woman in her thirties with Graves' ophthalmopathy. CDR3 nucleotides: TGTGCCATCAATCCTAGCGGTAGCTCCTACGAGCAGTACTTC. The encoded protein is CAINPSGSSYEQYF.